Shown below are 22 T cell receptor beta chains from a single sample sequenced in a study of blood T cell repertoires in COVID-19 (dated by TCRdb to 2020 to 2022). Libraries were made using the immunoSEQ multiplex PCR assay. In its TCRdb copy, this immuneACCESS table keeps in-frame sequences only and misses some clones. Where compared with another copy, unresolved V genes explain less than half of these, and the others have no known cause. The sample table records under 300,000 clones; around four fifths of these occur just once. The ten largest clones capture around 6% of the sample. Sequencing was performed on peripheral blood. Receptor source: a man older than 75 with acute or convalescent COVID-19.

This clone was observed a handful of times. The rearrangement joins TRBV3-1 (or the pseudogene TRBV3-2) to TRBJ1-3; D remains unclear. Germline V gives CDR1 LGHDT, CDR2 YNNKEL (reference sequence). This CDR3 is built from 15 residues. The germline V and J ends were trimmed by 4 bases and 4 bases, with 14 bases remaining between them. The CDR3 sequence is CASSRRSPRGNTIYF. The CDR3 coding sequence is TGTGCCAGCAGCCGAAGATCCCCCCGGGGAAACACCATATATTTT.

V usage is TRBV28 and J usage is TRBJ1-5, with 8 bases lining up with TRBD1. CDR3 length: 14 residues. Germline CDR1 reads MDHEN; CDR2 reads SYDVKM. V lost 6 bases and J lost 7; bases outside the gene matches: 8. The CDR3 DNA sequence: TGTGCCAGCAGCAACAGGGGGAGGGAGCAGCCCCAGCATTTT. Its translation is CASSNRGREQPQHF. Full variable domain (rest looked up from reference TRBV28 and TRBJ1-5): DVKVTQSSRYLVKRTGEKVFLECVQDMDHENMFWYRQDPGLGLRLIYFSYDVKMKEKGDIPEGYSVSREKKERFSLILESASTNQTSMYLCASSNRGREQPQHFGDGTRLSIL.

V and J are TRBV28 and TRBJ1-3; 9 positions match TRBD1. This CDR3 region has 15 residues. Germline CDR1 reads MDHEN; CDR2 reads SYDVKM. The ends lost 7 bases at V and 7 bases at J; junction bases unmatched: 11. CDR3 amino acids: CASNTMDRGGNTIYF. The CDR3 nucleotides are TGTGCCAGCAATACCATGGACAGGGGTGGGAACACCATATATTTT.

The V and J genes are TRBV6-4 and TRBJ1-3, with D possibly TRBD1 on 5 matching bases. Trimming shortened V by 1 base and J by 2 bases, and 9 bases separated the two germline ends. The CDR3 totals 15 residues. Per the germline V gene, CDR1 is MRHNA and CDR2 is SNTAGT. The CDR3 reads CASSDFGGAGNTIYF. CDR3 in DNA: TGTGCCAGCAGTGACTTTGGGGGGGCTGGAAACACCATATATTTT.

V usage is TRBV28 and J usage is TRBJ2-5; 13 positions match TRBD2. The CDR3 length is 17 residues. V gave up 2 bases and J gave up 7 bases; unmatched junction bases: 10. Germline CDR1 and CDR2: MDHEN and SYDVKM. This chain's CDR3 is CASSLSTSGRVKLTQYF. For the CDR3, the DNA is TGTGCCAGCAGTTTAAGCACTAGCGGGAGGGTTAAGTTGACCCAGTACTTC.

The chain couples TRBV6-1 to TRBJ2-7; no firm D call. Germline values: CDR1 MNHNS, CDR2 SASEGT. The CDR3 contains 15 residues. The V end lost 0 bases, the J end lost 2 bases, and 11 bases lay between the germline ends. The CDR3 DNA reads as TGTGCCAGCAGTGAAGCCGAGATTGGAGCCTACGAGCAGTACTTC. It encodes CASSEAEIGAYEQYF.

This clone was seen just once. This chain links TRBV27 with TRBJ2-3; 9 bases align to TRBD2. The V segment lost 6 bases and the J segment 10 bases; nucleotides outside the gene matches: 5. This CDR3 comprises 12 residues. CDR1 MNHEY and CDR2 SMNVEV come from the germline V gene (reference sequence). This CDR3 reads CASSGLATAQYF. Written as DNA, the CDR3 is TGTGCCAGCAGCGGACTAGCGACGGCGCAGTATTTT.

The chain joins TRBV27 to TRBJ2-1; D unclear. With 2 bases removed from V and 2 bases from J, the gap between germline ends came to 10 bases. CDR3 length equals 15 residues. From germline, CDR1 is MNHEY and CDR2 SMNVEV (reference sequence). The CDR3 sequence is CASSLSLGPYNEQFF. The CDR3 nucleotides read TGTGCCAGCAGTTTAAGCTTGGGCCCCTACAATGAGCAGTTCTTC.

The rearrangement joins TRBV10-3 to TRBJ1-3; D ambiguous. The V gene lost 7 bases and the J gene lost 2 bases, with 6 bases spanning the gap. CDR1 and CDR2 (germline): ENHRY, SYGVKD. The CDR3 spans 12 residues. This CDR3 is CAINTPGNTIYF. The CDR3 bases are TGTGCCATCAATACACCTGGAAACACCATATATTTT.

V usage is TRBV6-6 and J usage is TRBJ2-2, with 9 bases that match TRBD1. The CDR3 runs 18 residues. Trimming took 5 bases from V and 7 from J; bases not matched to a gene: 17. CDR1 is MNHNY and CDR2 is SVGAGI in the germline V gene (reference sequence). This chain's CDR3 is CASSRQSGTGNRIGELFF. The CDR3 bases are TGTGCCAGCAGTCGACAATCCGGGACAGGGAATCGTATCGGGGAGCTGTTTTTT.

The chain joins TRBV19 to TRBJ2-5, with 10 positions matching TRBD1. J lost 1 base, V lost 5 bases, and 7 bases had no gene match. Germline V gene data show CDR1 as LNHDA and CDR2 as SQIVND (reference sequence). The CDR3 covers 16 residues. This CDR3 reads CASSFAGTGVQETQYF. In DNA form, the CDR3 reads TGTGCCAGTAGTTTCGCGGGGACAGGGGTCCAAGAGACCCAGTACTTC. The full variable domain, rest sourced from reference TRBV19 and TRBJ2-5, is DGGITQSPKYLFRKEGQNVTLSCEQNLNHDAMYWYRQDPGQGLRLIYYSQIVNDFQKGDIAEGYSVSREKKESFPLTVTSAQKNPTAFYLCASSFAGTGVQETQYFGPGTRLLVL.

This chain links TRBV24-1 with TRBJ2-6; TRBD1 aligns across 10 bases. Germline trimming cut 0 bases from V and 1 base from J; bases unmatched to any gene: 5. This CDR3 spans 19 amino acids. The germline V gene has CDR1 KGHDR and CDR2 SFDVKD. This CDR3 is CATSDLPRDRGSGANVLTF. The CDR3 nucleotides are TGTGCCACCAGTGATTTGCCCCGGGACAGGGGTTCTGGGGCCAACGTCCTGACTTTC.

CDR3 region: CASSLAGAGGHSEQFF. DNA of the CDR3: TGTGCCAGCAGCCTTGCGGGAGCGGGGGGGCATAGTGAGCAGTTCTTC. The chain combines TRBV7-9 with TRBJ2-1, with 10 bases identical to TRBD2. The length of the CDR3 is 16 residues. From germline, CDR1 is SEHNR and CDR2 FQNEAQ (reference sequence). V trimming: 5 bases; J trimming: 9 bases; junction bases outside the gene matches: 13.

The V and J genes are TRBV6-5 and TRBJ1-2; the match to TRBD1 covers 7 bases. J gave up 1 base and V 5 bases, and 7 bases lay outside the gene matches. The CDR3 spans 15 residues. Germline CDR1 MNHEY, CDR2 SVGAGI. In DNA form, the CDR3 reads TGTGCCAGCAGTACTGGAACAGGGGTTAACTATGGCTACACCTTC. It yields the protein CASSTGTGVNYGYTF.

The V and J genes are TRBV18 and TRBJ1-2; TRBD1 might be the D (5 bases). Trimming shortened V by 2 bases and J by 8 bases, and 18 bases separated the two germline ends. Per germline, CDR1 KGHSH and CDR2 LQKENI. This CDR3 has 15 residues. The CDR3 sequence: CASSPYGGVDVGYTF. CDR3 nucleotide sequence: TGTGCCAGCTCACCATATGGAGGGGTCGACGTCGGCTACACCTTC.

The count of this clone is one. This chain connects TRBV7-2 to TRBJ2-7; TRBD1 matches 7 bases. Germline assignment: CDR1 SGHTA and CDR2 FQGNSA. The CDR3 runs to 14 residues. V was clipped by 1 base and J by 3 bases; unmatched bases: 3. CDR3 bases: TGTGCCAGCAGCTTAGGACAGGGCCACTACGAGCAGTACTTC. The encoded protein is CASSLGQGHYEQYF.

The chain combines TRBV7-9 with TRBJ1-6; possibly TRBD1 for D (6 bases). The V gene lost 5 bases and the J gene lost 11 bases, with 16 bases spanning the gap. This CDR3 contains 14 residues. Looked up from germline, CDR1 is SEHNR and CDR2 is FQNEAQ (reference sequence). CDR3 sequence: CASSPGGARTPLHF. The DNA for the CDR3 is TGTGCCAGCAGCCCGGGGGGGGCGCGGACACCCCTCCACTTT. The full variable domain, completed using reference TRBV7-9 and TRBJ1-6, is DTGVSQNPRHKITKRGQNVTFRCDPISEHNRLYWYRQTLGQGPEFLTYFQNEAQLEKSRLLSDRFSAERPKGSFSTLEIQRTEQGDSAMYLCASSPGGARTPLHFGNGTRLTVT.

CDR3 bases: TGTGCCAGCAGTTCCTGGGCGGGACTAGCGGGAAACGAGCAGTACTTC. This encodes CASSSWAGLAGNEQYF. The J gene is TRBJ2-7, the V gene TRBV28; TRBD2 aligns across 13 bases. The CDR3 covers 16 residues. The trim removed 4 bases at V and 5 bases at J, leaving 8 bases unmatched. In germline, CDR1 is MDHEN, CDR2 SYDVKM.

The rearrangement joins TRBV28 to TRBJ1-4, with TRBD1 matching over 8 bases. Germline V gene sequence: CDR1 MDHEN, CDR2 SYDVKM. The CDR3 is 15 amino acids. Unmatched junction bases numbered 5, after V lost 7 bases and J lost 1 base. CDR3 DNA: TGTGCCAGCAATATCGGACAGGGAACTAATGAAAAACTGTTTTTT. Its translation: CASNIGQGTNEKLFF. Full variable domain (rest looked up from reference TRBV28 and TRBJ1-4): DVKVTQSSRYLVKRTGEKVFLECVQDMDHENMFWYRQDPGLGLRLIYFSYDVKMKEKGDIPEGYSVSREKKERFSLILESASTNQTSMYLCASNIGQGTNEKLFFGSGTQLSVL.

On this clone: Additional DNA sequences in this sample encode the identical CDR3. The chain has TRBV3-1 (or the pseudogene TRBV3-2) and TRBJ2-7; D perhaps matches TRBD2 (6 bases). The CDR3 has 14 residues. Germline CDR1 reads LGHDT; CDR2 reads YNNKEL (reference sequence). V lost 1 base, J lost 2 bases, and 9 bases lay in between. CDR3 region: CASSQGGGAYEQYF. CDR3 DNA: TGTGCCAGCAGCCAAGGGGGAGGTGCCTACGAGCAGTACTTC.

The CDR3 nucleotides read TGTGCCAGCAGTACCGGACAGCTGAACACTGAAGCTTTCTTT. It codes for CASSTGQLNTEAFF. The V call is TRBV7-8, the J call TRBJ1-1, with D possibly being TRBD1 (6 bases). V lost 6 bases and J 0 bases, leaving 11 bases between the germline ends. Germline V CDR1 and CDR2: SGHVS, FQNEAQ. This CDR3 comprises 14 residues.

This chain joins TRBV5-1 and TRBJ2-7; 9 bases agree with TRBD1. The CDR3 has 14 residues. The junction had 6 bases not matched to a gene; V was cut back by 7 bases and J by 1 base. From germline, CDR1 is SGHRS and CDR2 YFSETQ. The CDR3 loop reads CASWPGTGSYEQYF. DNA for the CDR3: TGCGCCAGCTGGCCCGGGACAGGGTCCTACGAGCAGTACTTC.